A selection of T cell receptor beta chains follows, all from one sample in a study of T cell changes during pregnancy in multiple sclerosis. Assay used: immunoSEQ multiplex PCR; TCRdb lists only in-frame clones, some missing. The sample includes about 85,000 clones, roughly 90% of them seen just once. Sequencing was performed on peripheral blood, taken in the first trimester of pregnancy. These receptors originate from a female donor with multiple sclerosis, enrolled in a pregnancy study. CDR3s include the opening cysteine and the closing phenylalanine or tryptophan. A D gene is named only where the DNA matches it firmly. Expanded clones get a size class; other rows say once, few or many, or leave the size out.

v_gene	d_gene	j_gene	abundance	CDR3aa	CDR3nt
TRBV7-9	-	TRBJ2-7	-	CASSYPGTIYEQYF	TGTGCCAGCAGCTACCCGGGTACGATCTACGAGCAGTACTTC
TRBV27	-	TRBJ1-2	-	CASRRTELYGYTF	TGTGCCAGCAGACGGACAGAGCTCTATGGCTACACCTTC
TRBV4-1	-	TRBJ2-5	-	CASSQGLFQEQYF	TGCGCCAGCAGCCAAGGACTATTTCAGGAGCAGTACTTC
TRBV7-9	TRBD2	TRBJ2-5	-	CASSLRTSGRFRRETQYF	TGTGCCAGCAGCTTACGAACTAGCGGGAGGTTTCGTAGAGAGACCCAGTACTTC
TRBV9	TRBD1	TRBJ2-7	once	CASSYRDSIDEQYF	TGTGCCAGCAGCTACCGGGACAGTATCGACGAGCAGTACTTC
TRBV7-9	TRBD1	TRBJ1-1	few	CASSSQGATEAFF	TGTGCCAGCAGCTCACAGGGGGCTACTGAAGCTTTCTTT
TRBV27	TRBD1	TRBJ1-1	-	CASSPRDRPNTEAFF	TGTGCCAGCAGTCCGCGGGACAGGCCGAACACTGAAGCTTTCTTT
TRBV4-1	-	TRBJ1-3	-	CASSRENRNTIYF	TGCGCCAGCAGCCGCGAAAATAGAAACACCATATATTTT
TRBV10-3	-	TRBJ2-7	-	CAIMGADGTYEQYF	TGTGCCATCATGGGGGCTGATGGTACCTACGAGCAGTACTTC
TRBV6-6	TRBD2	TRBJ2-1	-	CAGALAGQSNNEQFF	TGTGCCGGAGCGCTAGCGGGACAGAGTAACAATGAGCAGTTCTTC
TRBV7-3	-	TRBJ2-1	-	CASSFHGTAGGEQFF	TGTGCCAGCAGCTTTCATGGGACAGCCGGAGGGGAGCAGTTCTTC
TRBV5-1	-	TRBJ1-5	-	CASRIDRDQPQHF	TGCGCCAGCAGAATCGACAGAGATCAGCCCCAGCATTTT
TRBV7-9	-	TRBJ2-7	-	CASRQDRVTYEQYF	TGTGCCAGCAGACAGGACAGAGTTACCTACGAGCAGTACTTC
TRBV6-1	TRBD1	TRBJ1-2	once	CASSLGQGNYGYTF	TGTGCCAGCAGTCTAGGACAGGGCAACTATGGCTACACCTTC
TRBV19	TRBD1	TRBJ2-2	-	CASSLLLGTGAGELFF	TGTGCCAGTAGTCTATTACTAGGGACAGGGGCCGGGGAGCTGTTTTTT
TRBV19	-	TRBJ2-5	-	CASSIGEKETQYF	TGTGCCAGTAGTATAGGGGAGAAAGAGACCCAGTACTTC
TRBV4-1	TRBD2	TRBJ2-3	-	CASSQEGGYLSTDTQYF	TGCGCCAGCAGCCAAGAGGGGGGGTACCTCTCCACAGATACGCAGTATTTT
TRBV7-8	TRBD2	TRBJ2-5	-	CASSLENLAGRTLQETQYF	TGTGCCAGCAGCTTAGAGAACCTAGCGGGAAGGACCCTACAAGAGACCCAGTACTTC
TRBV10-2	-	TRBJ1-2	-	CASTPQGFSGYTF	TGCGCCAGCACCCCACAGGGTTTTTCGGGCTACACCTTC
TRBV29-1	TRBD2	TRBJ2-3	-	CSVRRGGTDTQYF	TGCAGCGTTCGGCGGGGGGGCACAGATACGCAGTATTTT
TRBV27	-	TRBJ1-5	-	CASRLTRGSNQPQHF	TGTGCCAGCAGATTGACCCGGGGGAGCAATCAGCCCCAGCATTTT
TRBV9	-	TRBJ1-1	-	CASSVGPGDTEAFF	TGTGCCAGCAGCGTAGGGCCAGGGGACACTGAAGCTTTCTTT
TRBV9	TRBD2	TRBJ2-3	-	CASSVTSGITDTQYF	TGTGCCAGCAGCGTGACTAGCGGCATTACAGATACGCAGTATTTT
TRBV7-9	TRBD1	TRBJ2-4	-	CASSLASGQDRCF	TGTGCCAGCAGCTTAGCCTCAGGACAGGACAGATGCTTC
TRBV19	-	TRBJ2-5	-	CASRLGSGPQYF	TGTGCCAGTAGGTTGGGGAGCGGGCCCCAGTACTTC
TRBV18	TRBD2	TRBJ2-1	-	CASSPLGPSGLGANEQFF	TGTGCCAGCTCACCACTTGGCCCTAGCGGGTTGGGGGCCAATGAGCAGTTCTTC
TRBV2	-	TRBJ2-7	-	CASGGLSYEQYF	TGTGCCAGCGGAGGGCTCTCCTACGAGCAGTACTTC
TRBV6-1	-	TRBJ2-5	-	CASSLNGRETQYF	TGTGCCAGCAGTCTCAACGGGAGAGAGACCCAGTACTTC
TRBV7-8	TRBD2	TRBJ2-3	-	CASSWGAGGRPDTQYF	TGTGCCAGCAGCTGGGGGGCGGGAGGGCGGCCAGATACGCAGTATTTT
TRBV28	-	TRBJ2-7	once	CASSLPGVSYEQYF	TGTGCCAGCAGTTTACCGGGAGTTTCCTACGAGCAGTACTTC
TRBV6-4	TRBD2	TRBJ2-3	-	CASSDSAGDTDTQYF	TGTGCCAGCAGTGACTCGGCGGGAGACACAGATACGCAGTATTTT
TRBV7-8	TRBD1	TRBJ1-2	-	CASSLRQGADGYTF	TGTGCCAGCAGCTTAAGACAGGGAGCAGACGGCTACACCTTC
TRBV5-1	TRBD2	TRBJ2-1	-	CASSSNLQGPLLAGGGSYNEQFF	TGCGCCAGCAGCTCAAACCTACAGGGTCCCCTACTAGCGGGAGGGGGCTCCTACAATGAGCAGTTCTTC
TRBV6-1	-	TRBJ2-1	-	CASSELPHSSYNEQFF	TGTGCCAGCAGTGAACTTCCCCATAGCTCCTACAATGAGCAGTTCTTC
TRBV27	-	TRBJ2-1	-	CASSLDSLSYNEQFF	TGTGCCAGCAGTTTGGACTCACTGTCCTACAATGAGCAGTTCTTC
TRBV10-3	-	TRBJ1-1	-	CAISENGMNTEAFF	TGTGCCATCAGTGAGAACGGTATGAACACTGAAGCTTTCTTT
TRBV30	-	TRBJ1-2	-	CAWSVLGGSYGYTF	TGTGCCTGGAGTGTACTGGGTGGGAGCTATGGCTACACCTTC
TRBV7-2	-	TRBJ1-2	few	CASSLYSLGYTF	TGTGCCAGCAGCTTATACTCATTGGGCTACACCTTC
TRBV27	-	TRBJ1-1	-	CASSREGEAFF	TGTGCCAGCAGCCGGGAGGGGGAAGCTTTCTTT
TRBV19	TRBD2	TRBJ2-3	-	CATSMRGGGSTDTQYF	TGTGCCACCAGTATGCGGGGCGGGGGAAGCACAGATACGCAGTATTTT
TRBV9	-	TRBJ2-7	-	CASSVGASSYEQYF	TGTGCCAGCAGCGTAGGAGCAAGCTCCTACGAGCAGTACTTC
TRBV5-6	TRBD2	TRBJ2-5	-	CASTPRTSGEETQYF	TGTGCCAGCACCCCCAGGACTAGCGGAGAAGAGACCCAGTACTTC
TRBV6-1	TRBD2	TRBJ2-2	-	CASSEAGLAVTGELFF	TGTGCCAGCAGTGAAGCGGGGCTAGCGGTCACCGGGGAGCTGTTTTTT
TRBV28	TRBD2	TRBJ2-1	-	CASSLRTSGRAVNEQFF	TGTGCCAGCAGTTTAAGGACTAGCGGGAGGGCCGTGAATGAGCAGTTCTTC
TRBV6-1	TRBD2	TRBJ2-7	-	CASSEVWGLASGGPTRYEQYF	TGTGCCAGCAGTGAAGTCTGGGGGTTGGCTAGCGGGGGGCCAACGCGTTACGAGCAGTACTTC
TRBV9	-	TRBJ2-2	-	CASSSRGIDTGELFF	TGTGCCAGCAGCTCGCGGGGTATCGACACCGGGGAGCTGTTTTTT
TRBV5-6	-	TRBJ1-1	few	CASSLAVRAEAFF	TGTGCCAGCAGCTTGGCGGTGAGGGCAGAAGCTTTCTTT
TRBV7-9	TRBD2	TRBJ2-7	-	CASSPTGTSGTYEQYF	TGTGCCAGCAGCCCGACCGGGACTAGCGGTACCTACGAGCAGTACTTC
TRBV18	TRBD1	TRBJ1-5	few	CASSPGQVNQPQHF	TGTGCCAGCTCTCCGGGACAGGTAAATCAGCCCCAGCATTTT
TRBV19	-	TRBJ1-2	-	CASSSEVLYGYTF	TGTGCCAGTAGTTCTGAGGTTTTGTATGGCTACACCTTC
TRBV7-6	-	TRBJ2-3	-	CASSLFREDTQYF	TGTGCCAGCAGCTTATTCAGGGAAGATACGCAGTATTTT
TRBV7-9	TRBD1	TRBJ1-1	-	CASSSRGTGGTEAFF	TGTGCCAGCAGCTCGCGCGGGACAGGGGGGACTGAAGCTTTCTTT
TRBV7-9	-	TRBJ2-4	-	CASSLQEGKNIQYF	TGTGCCAGCAGCTTACAAGAGGGCAAAAACATTCAGTACTTC
TRBV7-9	-	TRBJ2-3	many	CASSGWSTDTQYF	TGTGCCAGCAGCGGCTGGTCCACAGATACGCAGTATTTT